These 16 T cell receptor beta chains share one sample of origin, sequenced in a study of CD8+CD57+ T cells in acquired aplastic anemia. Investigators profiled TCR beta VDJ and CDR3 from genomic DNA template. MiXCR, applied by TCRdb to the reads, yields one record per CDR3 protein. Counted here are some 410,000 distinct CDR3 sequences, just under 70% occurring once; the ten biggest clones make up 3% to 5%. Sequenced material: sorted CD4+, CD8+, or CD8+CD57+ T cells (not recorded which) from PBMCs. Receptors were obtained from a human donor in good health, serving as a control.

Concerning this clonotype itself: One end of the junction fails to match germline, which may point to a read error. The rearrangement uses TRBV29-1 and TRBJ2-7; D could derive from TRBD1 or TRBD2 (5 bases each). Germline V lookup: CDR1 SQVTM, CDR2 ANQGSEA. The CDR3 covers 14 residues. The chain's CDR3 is CGSRFPGQGYEQYF. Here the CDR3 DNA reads TGTGGCAGCAGGTTCCCGGGGCAGGGTTACGAGCAGTACTTC.

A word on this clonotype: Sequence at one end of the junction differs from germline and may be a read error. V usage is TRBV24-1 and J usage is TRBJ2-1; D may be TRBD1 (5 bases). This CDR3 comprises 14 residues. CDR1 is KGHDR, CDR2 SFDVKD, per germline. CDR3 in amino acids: CAISDGAFDNEQFF. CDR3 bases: TGTGCCATCAGTGATGGGGCGTTCGACAATGAGCAGTTCTTC.

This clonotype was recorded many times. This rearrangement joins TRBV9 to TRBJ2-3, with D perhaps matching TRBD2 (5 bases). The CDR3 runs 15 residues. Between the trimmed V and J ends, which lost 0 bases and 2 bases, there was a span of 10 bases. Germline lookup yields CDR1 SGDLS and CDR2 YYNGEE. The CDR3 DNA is TGTGCCAGCAGCGTAGGGACTTTAGACACAGATACGCAGTATTTT. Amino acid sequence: CASSVGTLDTDTQYF. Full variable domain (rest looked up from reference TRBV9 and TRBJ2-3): DSGVTQTPKHLITATGQRVTLRCSPRSGDLSVYWYQQSLDQGLQFLIQYYNGEERAKGNILERFSAQQFPDLHSELNLSSLELGDSALYFCASSVGTLDTDTQYFGPGTRLTVL.

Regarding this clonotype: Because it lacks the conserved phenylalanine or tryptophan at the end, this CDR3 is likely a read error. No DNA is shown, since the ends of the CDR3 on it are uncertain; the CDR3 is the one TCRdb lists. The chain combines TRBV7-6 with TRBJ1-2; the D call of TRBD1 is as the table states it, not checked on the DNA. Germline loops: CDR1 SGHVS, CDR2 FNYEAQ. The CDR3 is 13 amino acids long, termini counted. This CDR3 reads CASSRPGGYQQPQ.

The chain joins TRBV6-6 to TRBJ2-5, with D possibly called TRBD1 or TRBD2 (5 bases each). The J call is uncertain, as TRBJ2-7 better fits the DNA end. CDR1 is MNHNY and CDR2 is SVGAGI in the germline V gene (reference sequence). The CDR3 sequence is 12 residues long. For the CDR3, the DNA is TGTGCCAGCAGTTACGGGACGATCGAGCAGTACGTC. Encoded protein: CASSYGTIEQYV.

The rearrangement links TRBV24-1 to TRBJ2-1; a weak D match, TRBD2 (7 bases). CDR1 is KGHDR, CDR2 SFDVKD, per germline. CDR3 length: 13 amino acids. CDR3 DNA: TGTGCGGGGGGGGGGGGCGCCCTCAATGAGCAGTTCTTC. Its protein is CAGGGGALNEQFF.

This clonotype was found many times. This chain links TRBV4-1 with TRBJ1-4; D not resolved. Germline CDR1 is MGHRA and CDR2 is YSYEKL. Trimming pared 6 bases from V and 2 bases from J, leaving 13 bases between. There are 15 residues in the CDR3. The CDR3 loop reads CASRTTVGTNEKLFF. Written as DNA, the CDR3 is TGCGCCAGCAGGACGACGGTGGGGACTAATGAAAAACTGTTTTTT.

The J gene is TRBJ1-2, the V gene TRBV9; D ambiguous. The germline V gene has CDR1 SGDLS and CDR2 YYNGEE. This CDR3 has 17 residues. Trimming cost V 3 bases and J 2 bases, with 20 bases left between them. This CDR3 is CASSAEVGNQPNYGYTF. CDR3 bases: TGTGCCAGCAGCGCCGAAGTCGGAAATCAGCCCAACTATGGCTACACCTTC.

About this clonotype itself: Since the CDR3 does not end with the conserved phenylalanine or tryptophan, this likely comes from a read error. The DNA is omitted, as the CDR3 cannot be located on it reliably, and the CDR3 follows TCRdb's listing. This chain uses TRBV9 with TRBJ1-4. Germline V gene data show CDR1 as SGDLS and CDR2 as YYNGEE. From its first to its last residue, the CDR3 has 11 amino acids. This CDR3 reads CASSRQDRGGY.

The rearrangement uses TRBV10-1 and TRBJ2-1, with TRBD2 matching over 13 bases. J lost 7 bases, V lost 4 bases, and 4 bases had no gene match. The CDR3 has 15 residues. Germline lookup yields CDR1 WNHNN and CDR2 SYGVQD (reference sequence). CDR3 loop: CASSGAGLAGNEQFF. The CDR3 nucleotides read TGCGCCAGCAGTGGTGCGGGACTAGCGGGAAATGAGCAGTTCTTC.

The CDR3 nucleotides are TGTGCCAGCAGCCGCTCGGCGGGGGATGGCTACACCTTC. It encodes CASSRSAGDGYTF. The rearrangement uses TRBV13 and TRBJ1-2; TRBD1 is a possible D gene (5 bases). Per the germline V gene, CDR1 is PRHDT and CDR2 is FYEKMQ (reference sequence). The CDR3 length is 13 residues. Trimming left V 5 bases short and J 6 bases short, with 13 bases between.

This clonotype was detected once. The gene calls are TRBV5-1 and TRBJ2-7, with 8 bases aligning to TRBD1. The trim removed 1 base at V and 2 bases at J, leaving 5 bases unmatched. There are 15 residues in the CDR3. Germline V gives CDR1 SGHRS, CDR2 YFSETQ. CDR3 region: CASSLSGTGAYEQYF. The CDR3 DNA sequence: TGCGCCAGCAGCTTGTCCGGGACAGGAGCCTACGAGCAGTACTTC.

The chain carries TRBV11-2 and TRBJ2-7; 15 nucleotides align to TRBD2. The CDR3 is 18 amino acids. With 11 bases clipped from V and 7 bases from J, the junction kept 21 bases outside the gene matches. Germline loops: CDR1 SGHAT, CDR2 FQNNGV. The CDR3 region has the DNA TGTGCCGCCCGACCGGGACTAGCGGGGGGAAGCTCCTACAATGAGCAGTACTTC. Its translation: CAARPGLAGGSSYNEQYF.

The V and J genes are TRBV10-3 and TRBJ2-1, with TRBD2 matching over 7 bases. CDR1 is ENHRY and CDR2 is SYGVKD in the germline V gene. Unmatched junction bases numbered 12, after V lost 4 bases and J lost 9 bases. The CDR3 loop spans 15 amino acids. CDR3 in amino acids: CAISAVTSIRGEQFF. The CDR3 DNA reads TGTGCCATCAGTGCTGTGACTAGCATCCGGGGTGAGCAGTTCTTC.

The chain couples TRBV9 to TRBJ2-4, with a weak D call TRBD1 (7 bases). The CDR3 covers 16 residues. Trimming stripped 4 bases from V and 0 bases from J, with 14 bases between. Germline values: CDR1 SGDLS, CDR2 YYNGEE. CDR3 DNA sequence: TGTGCCAGCAGCCCAAGACAGGGACTAGCCAAAAACATTCAGTACTTC. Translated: CASSPRQGLAKNIQYF.

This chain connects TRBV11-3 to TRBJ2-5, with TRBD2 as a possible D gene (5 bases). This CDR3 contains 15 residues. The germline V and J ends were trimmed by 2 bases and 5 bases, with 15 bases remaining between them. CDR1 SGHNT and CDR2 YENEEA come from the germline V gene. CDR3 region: CASSLYRGTRETQYF. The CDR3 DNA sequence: TGTGCCAGCAGCTTATATCGGGGAACAAGGGAGACCCAGTACTTC.